These 25 T cell receptor beta chains were sequenced from one sample in a study of T cells in Graves' hyperthyroidism and ophthalmopathy. The source material, RNA transcripts, was used to amplify TCR beta CDR3 regions. HTBI primers were used for first-round RT-PCR of the TCR CDR3. TCRdb re-called the multiplex PCR reads with MiXCR, one entry per CDR3 protein. The profile shows 650,000 to 750,000 distinct CDR3 sequences, 11% to 15% of them singletons. The source material was blood. The receptors shown here come from a woman younger than 30 with Graves' hyperthyroidism.

This clonotype was seen repeatedly, ten times or more. V and J are TRBV20-1 and TRBJ1-1; no firm D call. The length of the CDR3 is 13 residues. From germline, CDR1 is DFQATT and CDR2 SNEGSKA (reference sequence). Trimming left V 7 bases short and J 1 base short, with 13 bases between. In nucleotides, the CDR3 is TGCAGTGTACCGCCGGGGAAGAACACTGAAGCTTTCTTT. It codes for CSVPPGKNTEAFF.

This clonotype was counted a few times. The V and J genes are TRBV7-7 and TRBJ2-1; 8 bases agree with TRBD1. Per germline, CDR1 SSHAT and CDR2 FNYEAQ (reference sequence). The V segment lost 5 bases and the J segment 4 bases; nucleotides outside the gene matches: 7. This CDR3 region has 15 residues. In DNA form, the CDR3 reads TGTGCCAGCAGCCTCGGACAGGGCCAATACAATGAGCAGTTCTTC. This encodes CASSLGQGQYNEQFF. Based on the CDR3 plus reference TRBV7-7 and TRBJ2-1, the full variable domain is GAGVSQSPRYKVTKRGQDVTLRCDPISSHATLYWYQQALGQGPEFLTYFNYEAQPDKSGLPSDRFSAERPEGSISTLTIQRTEQRDSAMYRCASSLGQGQYNEQFFGPGTRLTVL.

This clonotype was observed a handful of times. J is TRBJ1-3 and V is TRBV3-1; D gene unclear. This CDR3 spans 16 amino acids. From germline, CDR1 is LGHDT and CDR2 YNNKEL (reference sequence). Trimming removed 0 bases at V and 0 bases at J, with 9 bases between. CDR3 region: CASSQDLSVSGNTIYF. CDR3 nucleotide sequence: TGTGCCAGCAGCCAAGATTTATCCGTCTCTGGAAACACCATATATTTT.

The sample holds one count of this clonotype. The chain is built from TRBV20-1 and TRBJ2-1; 13 bases are a match to TRBD2. This CDR3 comprises 14 residues. Per the germline V gene, CDR1 is DFQATT and CDR2 is SNEGSKA (reference sequence). Losses at the gene ends were 6 bases for V and 8 bases for J; bases not matched to a gene: 7. CDR3 region: CSAPGTSGIDEQFF. The CDR3 DNA sequence: TGCAGTGCGCCCGGGACTAGCGGGATCGATGAGCAGTTCTTC.

This clonotype was picked up a small number of times. The rearrangement uses TRBV20-1 and TRBJ1-2; TRBD1 aligns across 10 bases. J lost 6 bases, V lost 5 bases, and 12 bases had no gene match. This CDR3 contains 15 residues. CDR1 and CDR2 (germline): DFQATT, SNEGSKA (reference sequence). CDR3 amino acids: CSAEDRGRIQDGYTF. Here the CDR3 DNA reads TGCAGTGCTGAAGACAGGGGGCGCATTCAAGATGGCTACACCTTC.

V gene TRBV27 combines with J gene TRBJ1-1; D may be TRBD1 (5 bases). Trimming stripped 5 bases from V and 1 base from J, with 11 bases between. This CDR3 is built from 14 residues. Germline values: CDR1 MNHEY, CDR2 SMNVEV (reference sequence). CDR3 sequence reads: CASSIRQKNTEAFF. CDR3 nucleotide sequence: TGTGCCAGCAGTATACGACAGAAGAACACTGAAGCTTTCTTT.

The J gene is TRBJ1-3, the V gene TRBV4-3; D gene ambiguous. Germline CDR1 reads LGHNA; CDR2 reads YSLEER. The CDR3 runs 12 residues. The V gene lost 3 bases and the J gene lost 8 bases, with 8 bases spanning the gap. CDR3 DNA: TGCGCCAGCAGCCAGAACGGGGACACCATATATTTT. This translates into CASSQNGDTIYF.

This clonotype was seen only a few times. The chain combines TRBV5-1 with TRBJ2-4; no definite D call. Per the germline V gene, CDR1 is SGHRS and CDR2 is YFSETQ. Trimming took 4 bases from V and 9 from J, leaving 23 bases between them. The CDR3 has 16 residues. DNA for the CDR3: TGCGCCAGCAGCCCGGGTATCGTTCGTTCGAACGGCATTCAGTACTTC. It is translated as CASSPGIVRSNGIQYF.

The chain couples TRBV12-3 or TRBV12-4 to TRBJ1-3; 7 bases match TRBD1. J lost 6 bases, V lost 2 bases, and 4 bases had no gene match. CDR3 length equals 14 residues. DNA for the CDR3: TGTGCCAGCAGTTTAACAGGGGCCGCAAACACCATATATTTT. Residues: CASSLTGAANTIYF.

The chain employs TRBV6-1 and TRBJ1-5; D ambiguous. CDR1 is MNHNS and CDR2 is SASEGT in the germline V gene. The germline V and J ends were trimmed by 8 bases and 1 base, with 12 bases remaining between them. The CDR3 loop spans 14 amino acids. The CDR3 nucleotides read TGTGCCAGCTACCACTTCGGGAGCAATCAGCCCCAGCATTTT. Its protein product is CASYHFGSNQPQHF.

The sample holds one count of this clonotype. V gene TRBV7-9 combines with J gene TRBJ2-7, with a possible D match to TRBD2 (6 bases). Germline lookup yields CDR1 SEHNR and CDR2 FQNEAQ (reference sequence). Deletions cut 5 bases from V and 2 bases from J, with 16 bases between. This CDR3 has 15 amino acids. In DNA form, the CDR3 reads TGTGCCAGCAGCCCACGGGACTCACGGGCCTACGAGCAGTACTTC. This sequence encodes CASSPRDSRAYEQYF.

This chain joins TRBV7-2 and TRBJ1-6, with a tentative D call TRBD1 (5 bases). V was trimmed by 6 bases and J by 11 bases, leaving 17 bases between them. Germline CDR1 reads SGHTA; CDR2 reads FQGNSA. The CDR3 length is 14 residues. In nucleotides, the CDR3 is TGTGCCAGCAGGCCAGGGCCGACTGGCCCACCCCTCCACTTT. It is translated as CASRPGPTGPPLHF.

This rearrangement joins TRBV28 to TRBJ2-6; D may be TRBD1 or TRBD2 (7 bases each). Germline values: CDR1 MDHEN, CDR2 SYDVKM. This CDR3 contains 15 residues. V was trimmed by 7 bases and J by 2 bases, leaving 12 bases between them. The DNA for the CDR3 is TGTGCCAGCACCCAGGGGGGGGCTGGGGCCAACGTCCTGACTTTC. Translation gives CASTQGGAGANVLTF.

This clonotype was found many times. The chain has TRBV30 and TRBJ2-2; D is possibly TRBD1 (5 bases). With 2 bases removed from V and 2 bases from J, the gap between germline ends came to 12 bases. The CDR3 covers 15 residues. CDR1 is GTSNPN and CDR2 is SVGIG in the germline V gene (reference sequence). DNA of the CDR3: TGTGCCTGGAGTACTGTGACAGTAAACACCGGGGAGCTGTTTTTT. It is translated as CAWSTVTVNTGELFF.

This clonotype occurred a few times. The rearrangement joins TRBV14 to TRBJ2-2; TRBD2 aligns across 10 bases. Trimming removed 3 bases from V and 2 bases from J; junction bases left unmatched: 6. Germline V gene data show CDR1 as SGHDN and CDR2 as FVKESK. The CDR3 is made up of 17 amino acids. The CDR3 reads CASSHPVAGGNTGELFF. CDR3 sequence (DNA): TGTGCCAGCAGCCACCCCGTAGCGGGAGGAAACACCGGGGAGCTGTTTTTT.

Only a few counts were recorded for this clonotype. This sequence joins TRBV19 and TRBJ2-3; D might be TRBD1 (6 bases). The length of the CDR3 is 15 residues. Trimming shortened V by 9 bases and J by 3 bases, and 19 bases separated the two germline ends. Germline assignment: CDR1 LNHDA and CDR2 SQIVND (reference sequence). CDR3 sequence reads: CASTPRAGATDTQYF. The CDR3 DNA follows: TGTGCCAGCACCCCGAGAGCAGGGGCGACAGATACGCAGTATTTT.

The chain uses TRBV27 and TRBJ2-5; D may be TRBD1 or TRBD2 (7 bases each). V was trimmed by 5 bases and J by 5 bases, leaving 18 bases between them. The length of the CDR3 is 15 residues. Per the germline V gene, CDR1 is MNHEY and CDR2 is SMNVEV (reference sequence). DNA for the CDR3: TGTGCCAGCAGTGATTTGCAGGGGGGGCGTGAGACCCAGTACTTC. It codes for CASSDLQGGRETQYF.

This clonotype was counted ten times or more. The chain recombines TRBV3-1 with TRBJ2-7; D uncertain. V was cut by 3 bases and J by 6 bases, with 12 bases left in between. The CDR3 extends over 13 amino acids. CDR1 LGHDT and CDR2 YNNKEL come from the germline V gene (reference sequence). The CDR3: CASSQIVSGEQYF. The CDR3 bases are TGTGCCAGCAGCCAGATTGTGTCAGGCGAGCAGTACTTC.

This clonotype was counted ten times or more. This chain connects TRBV13 to TRBJ2-3; the match to TRBD2 covers 8 bases. The trim removed 5 bases at V and 0 bases at J, leaving 4 bases unmatched. The CDR3 consists of 15 residues. The V gene's germline CDR1 is PRHDT and CDR2 FYEKMQ (reference sequence). The CDR3 sequence: CASSRSGGSTDTQYF. The CDR3, as DNA: TGTGCCAGCAGCCGATCGGGAGGGAGCACAGATACGCAGTATTTT.

This clonotype has at least ten counts. CDR3 coding DNA: TGCGCCAGCAGCCGAAGATACGACAATCAGCCCCAGCATTTT. This translates into CASSRRYDNQPQHF. This chain joins TRBV4-3 and TRBJ1-5; D gene uncertain. The CDR3 is 14 amino acids. V lost 4 bases and J 3 bases, leaving 10 bases between the germline ends. The germline V gene encodes CDR1 LGHNA and CDR2 YSLEER.

The chain recombines TRBV20-1 with TRBJ2-7; possible D gene TRBD2, 6 bases. The CDR3 spans 11 residues. With 5 bases removed from V and 4 bases from J, the gap between germline ends came to 9 bases. Germline-derived CDR1 and CDR2 are DFQATT and SNEGSKA (reference sequence). The CDR3 DNA is TGCAGTGCTGCGGGACGGTACGAGCAGTACTTC. It yields the protein CSAAGRYEQYF.

This clonotype was recorded a few times. The chain has TRBV7-9 and TRBJ1-5, with TRBD1 matching 11 bases. The germline CDR1 and CDR2 sequences are SEHNR and FQNEAQ (reference sequence). The CDR3 is made up of 15 amino acids. Losses at the gene ends were 5 bases for V and 7 bases for J; bases not matched to a gene: 7. CDR3 region: CASSDGQGARQPQHF. The CDR3 DNA reads TGTGCCAGCAGCGACGGACAGGGGGCGCGACAGCCCCAGCATTTT.

The sample holds a few counts of this clonotype. The J gene is TRBJ1-4, the V gene TRBV5-8; 8 bases agree with TRBD1. Germline-derived CDR1 and CDR2 are SGHTS and YDEGEE. J was trimmed by 2 bases and V by 4 bases; bases with no gene match: 7. This CDR3 has 16 amino acids. CDR3: CASSPGQGPTNEKLFF. The CDR3, as DNA: TGTGCCAGCAGCCCCGGACAGGGTCCGACTAATGAAAAACTGTTTTTT. Based on the CDR3 plus reference TRBV5-8 and TRBJ1-4, the full variable domain is EAGVTQSPTHLIKTRGQQATLRCSPISGHTSVYWYQQALGLGLQFLLWYDEGEERNRGNFPPRFSGRQFPNYSSELNVNALELEDSALYLCASSPGQGPTNEKLFFGSGTQLSVL.

The V gene is TRBV12-3 or TRBV12-4, the J gene TRBJ2-3; D possibly matches TRBD1 or TRBD2 (5 bases each). The CDR3 length is 15 residues. V was shortened by 3 bases and J by 0 bases, with 10 bases between the two germline ends. The CDR3 spells CASSLRRDSTDTQYF. The CDR3 region has the DNA TGTGCCAGCAGTTTGAGACGGGACAGCACAGATACGCAGTATTTT.

This clonotype was seen only a few times. The genes are TRBV20-1 and TRBJ2-7; 7 positions agree with TRBD1. The trim removed 0 bases at V and 2 bases at J, leaving 7 bases unmatched. The germline V gene has CDR1 DFQATT and CDR2 SNEGSKA (reference sequence). This CDR3 is 15 amino acids long. The CDR3 DNA follows: TGCAGTGCTAGAGAGGGCCCCGGGACAGCCTACGAGCAGTACTTC. Translation gives CSAREGPGTAYEQYF.